The entry below describes one T cell receptor beta chain. The CDR3 consists of 13 residues. CDR1 is KGHSH and CDR2 is LQKENI in the germline V gene. The V gene lost 4 bases and the J gene lost 15 bases, with 19 bases spanning the gap. Original processing methods: By means of reference gene primer amplification, nucleated cell counts were estimated. Only in-frame clones appear in the TCRdb table, and some are missing; sequencing was by immunoSEQ multiplex PCR. That table is the source of V, J and clone size, and D and trimming were worked out from the DNA. This repertoire shows around 140,000 clones, about 87% found once; its top ten account for 8.6%. The data belong to a study of blood T cell repertoires in COVID-19. Overall study context: Spain, Italy and the United States supplied samples that represented acute and convalescent COVID-19. Sample material is recorded as cDNA or gDNA derived from T cells, B-cell-depleted T cells, or PBMCs.

This receptor was identified in a woman between 50 and 59 years old with active or convalescent COVID-19. The rearrangement links TRBV18 to TRBJ1-5, with D perhaps TRBD1 (5 bases). The sequencing sample was made of peripheral blood. CDR3 nucleotides: TGTGCCAGCTCACTGGACGAGACAGACCCTCCGCATTTT. Encoded protein: CASSLDETDPPHF.